This T cell receptor (beta chain) is drawn from a study of CD8+CD57+ T cells in acquired aplastic anemia. Study overall: Sorted CD4+ plus CD8+ cells gave DNA averaging about 3.2 ug. Where healthy donors were concerned, CD4+ cells averaged about 11 million reads.

Study-level results: There were approximately 27 CD8+ CDR3 sequences that occurred in both patients and controls. Controls and patients did not differ significantly in CD8+ Simpson's diversity.

The junction had 3 bases not matched to a gene; V was cut back by 5 bases and J by 2 bases. CDR1 and CDR2 (germline): LNHNV, YYDKDF (reference sequence). This CDR3 has 14 amino acids. Of note for this clonotype: Antigen unknown.

Both TCR beta VDJ combination and CDR3 sequence profiling were carried out. Genomic DNA was the template for this profiling. TCRdb called the reads again in MiXCR, with one record for every CDR3 protein. Of a few hundred thousand distinct CDR3 sequences listed, around 60% are singletons. The sequencing input was sorted CD4+, CD8+, or CD8+CD57+ T cells (not recorded which) from PBMCs. The chain employs TRBV15 and TRBJ1-3; 7 bases are a match to TRBD1. The receptor's source is a human donor in good health. CDR3 nucleotide sequence: TGTGCCACCAGCGCAGGGGGTACTGGAAACACCATATATTTT. Protein sequence: CATSAGGTGNTIYF.